These 15 T cell receptor beta chains were all obtained from the same sample, sequenced in a study of control samples from healthy donors and cancer patients. Sequencing used immunoSEQ multiplex PCR; TCRdb keeps in-frame clones, though not all of them. This table holds tens of thousands of clones, approximately 94% found once. Sequencing was performed on PBMCs. These receptors were collected from a woman aged 40 to 50 with lung cancer.

The rearrangement links TRBV7-3 to TRBJ2-3; 10 positions match TRBD2. This CDR3 is built from 16 residues. Germline V gene sequence: CDR1 SGHTA, CDR2 FQGTGA. V was pared by 4 bases and J by 1 base, with 5 bases of the junction left unmatched. Here the CDR3 DNA reads TGTGCCAGCAGCTCCTCTCTAGCGGGGGGCACAGATACGCAGTATTTT. This gives the protein CASSSSLAGGTDTQYF.

The chain links TRBV5-1 to TRBJ2-1, with D perhaps TRBD1 or TRBD2 (5 bases each). The CDR3 sequence is 16 residues long. V was trimmed by 0 bases and J by 4 bases, leaving 14 bases between them. Germline assignment: CDR1 SGHRS and CDR2 YFSETQ. This CDR3 is CASSLALGVLYNEQFF. The CDR3 region has the DNA TGCGCCAGCAGCTTGGCCTTGGGGGTATTATACAATGAGCAGTTCTTC.

A single count supports this clone. The chain carries TRBV5-1 and TRBJ2-7, with D perhaps TRBD1 (6 bases). Germline CDR1 and CDR2: SGHRS and YFSETQ. The length of the CDR3 is 15 residues. Trimming cost V 0 bases and J 4 bases, with 14 bases left between them. The CDR3 DNA reads TGCGCCAGCAGCTTGGACAGGGCCCTCATTTACGAGCAGTACTTC. As protein: CASSLDRALIYEQYF.

This clone appeared once. The V and J genes are TRBV4-2 and TRBJ2-1, with D unclear. Germline V gene sequence: CDR1 LGHNA, CDR2 YNFKEQ. V was clipped by 1 base and J by 10 bases, with 14 bases between them. CDR3 length: 14 amino acids. The CDR3 nucleotides are TGTGCCAGCAGCCAAGTCCTCGCAGGAATAGAGCAGTTCTTC. Its translation is CASSQVLAGIEQFF.

DNA of the CDR3: TGTGCCAGCAGTCCCCGGACAGGGACCGGGGAGCTGTTTTTT. This translates into CASSPRTGTGELFF. This chain joins TRBV6-6 and TRBJ2-2; 8 bases map to TRBD1. The CDR3 totals 14 residues. With V trimmed by 5 bases and J by 5 bases, 4 bases remained unmatched. From germline, CDR1 is MNHNY and CDR2 SVGAGI (reference sequence).

The gene calls are TRBV5-5 and TRBJ1-2; TRBD1 matches 9 bases. After removal of 4 bases from V and 3 bases from J, the junction contained 7 bases not matched to a gene. Germline loops: CDR1 SGHKS, CDR2 YYEKEE (reference sequence). The CDR3 sequence is 15 residues long. CDR3 protein: CASSAIQGADYGYTF. The CDR3 nucleotides read TGTGCCAGCAGCGCCATACAGGGGGCTGACTATGGCTACACCTTC.

The chain recombines TRBV5-8 with TRBJ1-1; TRBD1 matches 7 bases. In germline, CDR1 is SGHTS, CDR2 YDEGEE. Trimming removed 2 bases from V and 4 bases from J; junction bases left unmatched: 11. The length of the CDR3 is 16 residues. CDR3 sequence reads: CASSFATGRWSTEAFF. CDR3 sequence (DNA): TGTGCCAGCAGCTTTGCGACAGGGCGGTGGAGCACTGAAGCTTTCTTT. Drawing the rest from reference TRBV5-8 and TRBJ1-1, the complete variable domain is EAGVTQSPTHLIKTRGQQATLRCSPISGHTSVYWYQQALGLGLQFLLWYDEGEERNRGNFPPRFSGRQFPNYSSELNVNALELEDSALYLCASSFATGRWSTEAFFGQGTRLTVV.

The V call is TRBV3-1 (or the pseudogene TRBV3-2), the J call TRBJ2-1, with 14 bases matching TRBD2. The germline gives CDR1 LGHDT, CDR2 YNNKEL (reference sequence). V shed 4 bases and J 8 bases; nucleotides not matched to a gene: 7. This CDR3 region has 16 residues. CDR3 sequence: CASSRLAGGLKDEQFF. The CDR3 DNA sequence: TGTGCCAGCAGCCGACTAGCGGGGGGGCTCAAAGATGAGCAGTTCTTC.

V usage is TRBV3-1 (or the pseudogene TRBV3-2) and J usage is TRBJ2-7; D gene uncertain. The length of the CDR3 is 12 residues. The V gene's germline CDR1 is LGHDT and CDR2 YNNKEL (reference sequence). V dropped 1 base and J dropped 7 bases, with 8 bases sitting between them. The CDR3 DNA sequence: TGTGCCAGCAGCCAAGTTTTGGGGGAGCAGTACTTC. Translation: CASSQVLGEQYF.

The chain recombines TRBV11-3 with TRBJ1-1; D is possibly TRBD1 (6 bases). The V end lost 1 base, the J end lost 1 base, and 16 bases lay between the germline ends. The CDR3 consists of 17 residues. Germline V gene sequence: CDR1 SGHNT, CDR2 YENEEA. The CDR3 DNA follows: TGTGCCAGCAGCTTAGGGCTTCAGGGAGGGGGGAACACTGAAGCTTTCTTT. This sequence encodes CASSLGLQGGGNTEAFF. Supplemented by reference TRBV11-3 and TRBJ1-1, the full variable domain reads EAGVVQSPRYKIIEKKQPVAFWCNPISGHNTLYWYLQNLGQGPELLIRYENEEAVDDSQLPKDRFSAERLKGVDSTLKIQPAELGDSAVYLCASSLGLQGGGNTEAFFGQGTRLTVV.

In its sample, this clone was seen a few times. This chain links TRBV30 with TRBJ1-2; 12 bases align to TRBD1. Germline CDR1 reads GTSNPN; CDR2 reads SVGIG (reference sequence). The CDR3 spans 16 residues. The trim removed 3 bases at V and 7 bases at J, leaving 12 bases unmatched. This CDR3 reads CAWRKRDRGLIGGYTF. CDR3 in DNA: TGTGCCTGGAGAAAAAGGGACAGGGGGCTAATAGGTGGCTACACCTTC.

The chain joins TRBV24-1 to TRBJ2-1; D not certain. CDR1 KGHDR and CDR2 SFDVKD come from the germline V gene. With 1 base removed from V and 0 bases from J, the gap between germline ends came to 9 bases. The length of the CDR3 is 16 residues. The CDR3 DNA reads as TGTGCCACCAGTGATTTCAAGGAGAGCTCCTACAATGAGCAGTTCTTC. Amino acids: CATSDFKESSYNEQFF.

Here the CDR3 reads CAPERQGRVQNQPQHF. The DNA for the CDR3 is TGTGCCCCTGAGAGGCAGGGAAGAGTTCAGAATCAGCCCCAGCATTTT. The chain links TRBV10-3 to TRBJ1-5; maybe TRBD1 (5 bases). Looked up from germline, CDR1 is ENHRY and CDR2 is SYGVKD. The ends were cut back, 11 bases at V and 4 bases at J, with 24 bases in the middle. The CDR3 runs to 16 residues.

The V and J genes are TRBV19 and TRBJ1-5, with TRBD1 matching 7 bases. With 10 bases clipped from V and 0 bases from J, the junction kept 12 bases outside the gene matches. Per germline, CDR1 LNHDA and CDR2 SQIVND (reference sequence). The CDR3 contains 16 residues. The CDR3 protein is CATSRAGGYSNQPQHF. The DNA for the CDR3 is TGTGCCACTTCCCGGGCAGGGGGATATAGCAATCAGCCCCAGCATTTT.

The V and J genes are TRBV2 and TRBJ1-2; 8 bases fit TRBD1. CDR1 SNHLY and CDR2 FYNNEI come from the germline V gene. The length of the CDR3 is 15 residues. Unmatched junction bases numbered 7, after V lost 5 bases and J lost 2 bases. As DNA, the CDR3 is TGTGCCAGCAGTACCAACAGGGGGAAGAACTATGGCTACACCTTC. Protein: CASSTNRGKNYGYTF.